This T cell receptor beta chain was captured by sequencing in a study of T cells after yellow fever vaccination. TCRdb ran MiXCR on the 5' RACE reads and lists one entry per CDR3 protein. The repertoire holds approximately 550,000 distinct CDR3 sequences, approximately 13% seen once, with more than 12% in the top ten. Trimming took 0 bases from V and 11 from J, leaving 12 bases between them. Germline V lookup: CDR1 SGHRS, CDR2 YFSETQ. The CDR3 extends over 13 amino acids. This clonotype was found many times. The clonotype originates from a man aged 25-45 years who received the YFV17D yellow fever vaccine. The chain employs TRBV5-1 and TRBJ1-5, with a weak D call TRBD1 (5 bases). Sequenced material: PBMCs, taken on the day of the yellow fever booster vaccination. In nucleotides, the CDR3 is TGCGCCAGCAGCTTGGGCGGGGACGGGGCCCAGCATTTT. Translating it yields CASSLGGDGAQHF.